This TCR beta chain was identified during a study of molecular identifiers for immune sequencing clone quantification. Broader study findings: Whereas clones above 20 RNA copies held under 1% of naive-cell molecules, they held over 97% of effector molecules.

Source material for naive CD8 libraries was about 19,000 to 1,000,000 sorted cells, with 10%, 30% or 50% RNA. The authors gated naive CD8 T cells as CD8+CD4-CCR7+CD45RA+ for sorting. This CDR3 is built from 16 residues. The germline gives CDR1 MNHEY, CDR2 SMNVEV (reference sequence). V lost 5 bases to trimming and J lost 0 bases, with 11 bases between them. TCRdb reprocessed the PCR reads via MiXCR and lists one record per CDR3 protein. The sample yields over 65,000 distinct CDR3 sequences, approximately 23% seen once. This clonotype was detected many times. Its specificity is not known. The sequenced sample consisted of naive CD8+ T cells from blood, with Jurkat cell RNA spiked in. Noted subset: FACS-sorted CD8+CD4-CCR7+CD45RA+ naive T cells. V is TRBV27 and J is TRBJ2-6; the D gene is possibly TRBD1 (5 bases). The clonotype originates from a human donor in good health. Some libraries in this study had Jurkat cell RNA spiked in. CDR3: CASSKGHSSGANVLTF. The DNA for the CDR3 is TGTGCCAGCAGTAAAGGACACTCCTCTGGGGCCAACGTCCTGACTTTC.